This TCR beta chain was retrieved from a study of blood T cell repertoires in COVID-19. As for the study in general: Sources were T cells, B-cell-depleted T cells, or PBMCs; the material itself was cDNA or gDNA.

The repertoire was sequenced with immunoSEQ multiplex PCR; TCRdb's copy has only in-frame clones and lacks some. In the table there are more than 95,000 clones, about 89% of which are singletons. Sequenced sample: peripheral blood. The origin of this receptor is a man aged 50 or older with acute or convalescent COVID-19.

CDR3 bases: TGTGCCAGCAGCTCGGGACAGGGGCAAGAGACCCAGTACTTC. It is translated as CASSSGQGQETQYF. The chain combines TRBV5-4 with TRBJ2-5, with 10 bases matching TRBD1. Germline CDR1 SGHNT, CDR2 YYREEE (reference sequence). CDR3 length: 14 amino acids. V shed 3 bases and J 2 bases; nucleotides not matched to a gene: 1. Filled out from reference TRBV5-4 and TRBJ2-5, the complete variable domain reads ETGVTQSPTHLIKTRGQQVTLRCSSQSGHNTVSWYQQALGQGPQFIFQYYREEENGRGNFPPRFSGLQFPNYSSELNVNALELDDSALYLCASSSGQGQETQYFGPGTRLLVL.